This T cell receptor (beta chain) was sequenced for a study of T cells after yellow fever vaccination (dated by TCRdb to between 2018 and 2020). Looking at the study overall: Libraries from fractions with low cell numbers were prepared with the SMART-Seq v4 Ultra Low Input RNA kit. Two healthy male donors, one aged 18 to 30 and one aged 30 to 40 years, made up the cohort. Blood was collected at multiple timepoints before and after primary and secondary immunization, and bulk PBMC replicates and cell subsets were isolated. To follow T-cell clones before and after primary and booster YFV17D yellow fever vaccination, bulk TCR alpha and beta repertoires were sequenced over time. What the authors observed across the whole study: After the booster, most clones that had expanded after primary vaccination were detected again (around 97% of CD4 and around nine tenths of CD8), suggesting broad maintenance of memory. A small share of clonotypes occurred in both CD4 and CD8 compartments, likely arising from convergent recombination. The secondary T-cell response was weaker than the primary response but faster, peaking on day 5 instead of day 15. Computational filtering was needed because FACS-sorted repertoires could contain abundant contaminating clonotypes from the bulk population. Only a couple of donors were included in the study, so the extent to which the findings can be generalized is limited.

A few counts support this clonotype. Its antigen remains unidentified. No much larger clonotype is one base removed from it; base qualities were not supplied. TCR cDNA was synthesized by 5'RACE template switching, which introduced a universal primer site and unique molecular identifiers. cDNA synthesis was primed from both the TCR alpha and TCR beta constant segments. Library amplification involved two PCR steps, and the second step added sample barcodes and sequencing adapters. Sequencing of the libraries was done on either Illumina HiSeq 2500 (2x100 bp) or NovaSeq (2x150 bp). The original pipeline was this. Reads were demultiplexed and collapsed into UMI consensus sequences with MIGEC, and V(D)J alignment was performed with MiXCR. Clonotypes responding to the vaccine were identified with edgeR on replicate PBMC samples, with the criteria of FDR below 0.01 and a log2 fold change above 5 up to day 15. Each bulk clonotype received a CD4 or CD8 identity based on whether the sequenced CD4 or CD8 repertoire contained that clonotype at higher abundance. TCRdb ran its own pipeline on the public reads, namely fastp trimming at Q25 and MiXCR clone calling, and kept in-frame beta chains. Each entry is one CDR3 protein sequence, shown with its most common DNA and genes. Here the V and J calls rest on TCRdb's processing, not on the authors' analysis. In all, the sample holds roughly 500,000 distinct CDR3 sequences, and 15% to 20% of those were seen once. The ten largest clones take up about 13% of the sample.

What the treatment or condition label conveys for this sample: live attenuated yellow fever vaccine strain. At each blood-draw timepoint, two biological replicates of bulk PBMCs were obtained. A standard Ficoll-Paque protocol was used to isolate PBMCs from peripheral blood. TriZol was used to extract RNA from bulk PBMCs, CD4 and CD8 fractions, and dextramer-positive and dextramer-negative fractions. Spanning cysteine to phenylalanine, the CDR3 consists of 14 amino acids. Left in the record is the CDR3 DNA by itself, 42 bases read in frame from the first base. CDR1 and CDR2, looked up from the germline V gene, are SGDLS and YYNGEE. The germline ends are 12 bases apart after V is trimmed by 4 bases and J by 7 bases.

The input for sequencing was PBMCs, taken 15 days after the yellow fever booster vaccination. This receptor was taken from a man in his thirties or forties who received the YFV17D yellow fever vaccine. The receptor chain draws on TRBV9 and TRBJ1-6; the D gene is possibly TRBD1, with 5 bases matching. Here is the DNA: TGTGCCAGCAGCAAAGGGACGGTGAATTCACCCCTCCACTTT. Its coded protein is CASSKGTVNSPLHF. The full variable domain, with segments outside the CDR3 supplied by the reference TRBV9 and TRBJ1-6 proteins, appears as DSGVTQTPKHLITATGQRVTLRCSPRSGDLSVYWYQQSLDQGLQFLIQYYNGEERAKGNILERFSAQQFPDLHSELNLSSLELGDSALYFCASSKGTVNSPLHFGNGTRLTVT.